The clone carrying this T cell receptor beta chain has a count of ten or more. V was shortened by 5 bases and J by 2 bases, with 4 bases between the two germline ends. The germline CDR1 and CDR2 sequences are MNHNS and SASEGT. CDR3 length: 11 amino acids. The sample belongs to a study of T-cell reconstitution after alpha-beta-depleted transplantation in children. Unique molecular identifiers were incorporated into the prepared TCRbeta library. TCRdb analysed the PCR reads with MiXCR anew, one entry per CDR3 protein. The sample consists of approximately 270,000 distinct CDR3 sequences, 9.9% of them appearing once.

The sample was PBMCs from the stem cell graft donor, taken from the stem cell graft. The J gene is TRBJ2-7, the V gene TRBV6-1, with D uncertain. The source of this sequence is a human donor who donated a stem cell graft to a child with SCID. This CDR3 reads CASSNAYEQYF. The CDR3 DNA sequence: TGTGCCAGCAGTAACGCCTACGAGCAGTACTTC.